The 18 T cell receptor beta chains given below trace back to one sample, sequenced in a study of T cell repertoires in cytomegalovirus infection. No cognate antigen is known for these TCRs. One entry per CDR3 protein results from TCRdb running MiXCR on the reads. Altogether around 360,000 distinct CDR3 sequences are present, roughly a third being singletons, with the ten largest covering about 13%. The source material was cultured PBMCs, sampled from culture after CMV antigen stimulation. The receptors originated from a human donor in good health (CMV status not recorded). Some clones in this sample may be carry-over from other donors' samples.

This clonotype appeared a few times. The chain uses TRBV24-1 and TRBJ1-1; D not certain. Germline CDR1 is KGHDR and CDR2 is SFDVKD. V was cut by 10 bases and J by 4 bases, with 15 bases left in between. This CDR3 comprises 13 residues. CDR3 region: CATSAGEVTEAFF. CDR3 sequence (DNA): TGTGCCACGTCAGCCGGGGAAGTCACTGAAGCTTTCTTT.

This clonotype was seen only a few times. Written as DNA, the CDR3 is TGTGCCAGCAGCCTAGCGGAGGCCTCCTACAATGAGCAGTTCTTC. This encodes CASSLAEASYNEQFF. The J gene is TRBJ2-1, the V gene TRBV28; TRBD2 aligns across 7 bases. Losses at the gene ends were 6 bases for V and 0 bases for J; bases not matched to a gene: 5. The germline V gene encodes CDR1 MDHEN and CDR2 SYDVKM. This CDR3 region has 15 residues.

To note about this clonotype: This may come from a read error, since a much larger clone is one base off. The V and J genes are TRBV7-2 and TRBJ2-2, with 8 bases that match TRBD2. V was clipped by 3 bases and J by 1 base; unmatched bases: 4. From germline, CDR1 is SGHTA and CDR2 FQGNSA. CDR3 length: 16 amino acids. CDR3 sequence (DNA): TGTGCCAGCAGCTTCAACGGGAGGGGGAACACCGGGGAGCTGTTTTTT. This codes for CASSFNGRGNTGELFF.

The genes are TRBV19 and TRBJ2-4, with D possibly being TRBD1 or TRBD2 (5 bases each). Germline values: CDR1 LNHDA, CDR2 SQIVND (reference sequence). This CDR3 has 16 amino acids. Trimming stripped 5 bases from V and 0 bases from J, with 14 bases between. This chain's CDR3 is CASSSGTIVAKNIQYF. The CDR3 DNA reads TGTGCCAGTAGTTCTGGGACGATCGTAGCCAAAAACATTCAGTACTTC.

This clonotype was detected only a few times. The chain joins TRBV7-8 to TRBJ2-7; D is undetermined. Looked up from germline, CDR1 is SGHVS and CDR2 is FQNEAQ. V gave up 2 bases and J gave up 2 bases, with 13 bases separating them. The CDR3 loop spans 15 amino acids. The CDR3 here is CASSLFGTVAYEQYF. DNA for the CDR3: TGTGCCAGCAGCTTATTTGGTACAGTTGCCTACGAGCAGTACTTC.

The chain is built from TRBV6-2 or TRBV6-3 and TRBJ2-1; perhaps TRBD2 as D (6 bases). This CDR3 region has 17 residues. Germline V gene lookup returns CDR1 MNHEY and CDR2 SVGEGT. Trimming removed 6 bases from V and 5 bases from J, with 23 bases in between. DNA for the CDR3: TGTGCCAGCAGCGAACCCCCGGTACTAGCATTCCACAATGAGCAGTTCTTC. Translating it yields CASSEPPVLAFHNEQFF.

The chain combines TRBV6-8 with TRBJ1-3; TRBD1 might be the D (6 bases). The V gene lost 5 bases and the J gene lost 2 bases, with 13 bases spanning the gap. The CDR3 consists of 15 residues. CDR1 is MNHGY, CDR2 SAAAGT, per germline. In nucleotides, the CDR3 is TGTGCCAGCAGTAAGACAGGAGATGCTGGAAACACCATATATTTT. Encoded protein: CASSKTGDAGNTIYF.

In this sample, this clonotype turned up a few times. The V gene is TRBV11-2, the J gene TRBJ2-1, with 9 positions matching TRBD2. J was trimmed by 7 bases and V by 1 base; bases with no gene match: 8. The length of the CDR3 is 16 residues. Germline-derived CDR1 and CDR2 are SGHAT and FQNNGV. In DNA, the CDR3 is TGTGCCAGCAGCTTAGGGGCGGGAGGGCGAAATAATGAGCAGTTCTTC. It encodes CASSLGAGGRNNEQFF. The full variable domain, its missing parts supplied by reference TRBV11-2 and TRBJ2-1, is EAGVAQSPRYKIIEKRQSVAFWCNPISGHATLYWYQQILGQGPKLLIQFQNNGVVDDSQLPKDRFSAERLKGVDSTLKIQPAKLEDSAVYLCASSLGAGGRNNEQFFGPGTRLTVL.

The sample holds a few counts of this clonotype. The chain recombines TRBV28 with TRBJ1-3; 9 bases agree with TRBD1. There are 16 residues in the CDR3. Germline V gene lookup returns CDR1 MDHEN and CDR2 SYDVKM. V was clipped by 4 bases and J by 3 bases; unmatched bases: 7. The chain's CDR3 is CASSSPGQGIGNTIYF. The DNA of the CDR3 is TGTGCCAGCAGTTCCCCGGGACAGGGAATTGGAAACACCATATATTTT.

The rearrangement links TRBV19 to TRBJ2-7, with 8 bases fitting TRBD1. This CDR3 comprises 15 residues. In germline, CDR1 is LNHDA, CDR2 SQIVND (reference sequence). V was clipped by 3 bases and J by 3 bases; unmatched bases: 7. The CDR3 protein is CASSMGGTGHYEQYF. The CDR3 region has the DNA TGTGCCAGTAGTATGGGCGGGACAGGTCACTACGAGCAGTACTTC.

The chain combines TRBV7-2 with TRBJ2-7; no clear D. Per germline, CDR1 SGHTA and CDR2 FQGNSA. V was clipped by 1 base and J by 4 bases, with 11 bases between them. The CDR3 is 14 residues long. For the CDR3, the DNA is TGTGCCAGCAGCTTAGACCCGACAAGGTACGAGCAGTACTTC. It specifies CASSLDPTRYEQYF.

This clonotype was seen more than once but under ten times. The V gene is TRBV29-1, the J gene TRBJ1-2, with TRBD1 identical over 7 bases. Per germline, CDR1 SQVTM and CDR2 ANQGSEA. Trimming cost V 1 base and J 2 bases; bases outside gene matches: 4. The CDR3 is 14 amino acids. This chain's CDR3 is CSVEGGTENYGYTF. CDR3 sequence (DNA): TGCAGCGTTGAAGGGGGGACAGAAAACTATGGCTACACCTTC.

The V gene is TRBV12-3 or TRBV12-4, the J gene TRBJ2-5; D ambiguous. V shed 6 bases and J shed 4 bases, with 12 bases lying between them. The CDR3 length is 13 residues. As DNA, the CDR3 is TGTGCCAGCAGCCTTATAGCTCGAGAGACCCAGTACTTC. This encodes CASSLIARETQYF.

This clonotype was picked up a small number of times. This chain uses TRBV5-1 with TRBJ1-1, with TRBD1 identical over 7 bases. CDR1 is SGHRS, CDR2 YFSETQ, per germline. Trimming at V came to 2 bases and at J to 7 bases, leaving 8 bases not matched to a gene. This CDR3 contains 14 residues. The CDR3 loop reads CASSLEQGLSEAFF. The CDR3 nucleotides are TGCGCCAGCAGCTTAGAACAGGGGTTGAGTGAAGCTTTCTTT.

This clonotype was observed a few times. This chain links TRBV7-2 with TRBJ2-1; 12 nucleotides match TRBD2. The CDR3 totals 20 residues. From germline, CDR1 is SGHTA and CDR2 FQGNSA. Trimming cost V 1 base and J 0 bases; bases outside gene matches: 10. The CDR3: CASSLVWTSGDRSSYNEQFF. The CDR3 nucleotides read TGTGCCAGCAGCTTAGTGTGGACTAGCGGGGACCGAAGCTCCTACAATGAGCAGTTCTTC.

This clonotype was observed a few times. This chain joins TRBV4-1 and TRBJ1-2; 7 nucleotides align to TRBD1. The germline V gene has CDR1 MGHRA and CDR2 YSYEKL. Trimming removed 0 bases from V and 0 bases from J; junction bases left unmatched: 4. This CDR3 region has 16 residues. The CDR3 spells CASSQDWDSANYGYTF. CDR3 nucleotide sequence: TGCGCCAGCAGCCAAGATTGGGACAGCGCTAACTATGGCTACACCTTC.

The chain joins TRBV30 to TRBJ1-1, with D tentatively TRBD1 (6 bases). Trimming took off 0 bases at V and 4 bases at J, with 9 bases between the two ends. This CDR3 has 13 amino acids. Germline V gene sequence: CDR1 GTSNPN, CDR2 SVGIG (reference sequence). This CDR3 is CAWSVAGATEAFF. The CDR3 DNA reads as TGTGCCTGGAGTGTAGCAGGGGCCACTGAAGCTTTCTTT.

This clonotype was seen many times. This chain links TRBV7-2 with TRBJ1-5, with D uncertain. The CDR3 extends over 14 amino acids. Germline CDR1 is SGHTA and CDR2 is FQGNSA. Trimming shortened V by 5 bases and J by 1 base, and 9 bases separated the two germline ends. Here the CDR3 DNA reads TGTGCCAGCAGCCCGATCGGGAGCAATCAGCCCCAGCATTTT. Its protein is CASSPIGSNQPQHF. Drawing the rest from reference TRBV7-2 and TRBJ1-5, the complete variable domain is GAGVSQSPSNKVTEKGKDVELRCDPISGHTALYWYRQSLGQGLEFLIYFQGNSAPDKSGLPSDRFSAERTGGSVSTLTIQRTQQEDSAVYLCASSPIGSNQPQHFGDGTRLSIL.